One sample yielded the 13 T cell receptor beta chains listed below, sequenced in a study of regulatory T cells in long-lasting Graves disease. Time point specified: newly diagnosed GD, antithyroid drugs for less than 3 months. There was RNA extracted from PBMCs, and the TCR library was made from it. Assembly of TCR beta libraries relied on iRepertoire HTBI primers together with Arm-PCR of CDR3 regions. TCRdb fed the multiplex PCR reads into MiXCR, producing one record per CDR3 protein. Of 350,000 to 500,000 distinct CDR3 sequences in the sample, roughly 17% are singletons; the top ten hold 20% to 25%. A further study also used this sample, focusing on T cells in Graves' hyperthyroidism and ophthalmopathy.

The sample was peripheral blood mononuclear cells (PBMCs), taken at new diagnosis, from a patient treated with antithyroid drugs. The source is a woman aged 18-29 years with Graves disease.

The chain combines TRBV18 with TRBJ1-2; 9 nucleotides line up with TRBD1. Germline V gene sequence: CDR1 KGHSH, CDR2 LQKENI. The trim removed 3 bases at V and 7 bases at J, leaving 6 bases unmatched. The length of the CDR3 is 14 residues. CDR3 DNA sequence: TGTGCCAGCTCACCGTTGACAGGGGGTACTGGCTACACCTTC. This sequence encodes CASSPLTGGTGYTF.

As to this clonotype: A much larger clone differs by one base, so this may be a read error. The chain recombines TRBV11-2 with TRBJ1-2, with D perhaps matching TRBD1 (5 bases). The CDR3 spans 15 residues. Germline V gene data show CDR1 as SGHAT and CDR2 as FQNNGV. The CDR3 DNA reads as TGTGCCAGCAGCCCCACAGGACTACTTGGCTATGGCTACGCCTTC. It translates to CASSPTGLLGYGYAF.

This clonotype was recorded many times. The gene calls are TRBV12-3 or TRBV12-4 and TRBJ2-2, with 12 bases aligning to TRBD2. With 3 bases clipped from V and 1 base from J, the junction kept 6 bases outside the gene matches. CDR3 length equals 18 residues. For the CDR3, the DNA is TGTGCCAGCAGTTTTGAGCTAGCGGGAGGGTGGAACACCGGGGAGCTGTTTTTT. It is translated as CASSFELAGGWNTGELFF.

This clonotype showed up just a few times. This chain uses TRBV19 with TRBJ1-2, with D possibly matching TRBD1 (5 bases). The CDR3 loop spans 13 amino acids. The V gene lost 7 bases and the J gene lost 4 bases, with 13 bases spanning the gap. CDR1 and CDR2 from the germline V gene are LNHDA and SQIVND (reference sequence). The chain's CDR3 is CASTRDGPYGYTF. In DNA form, the CDR3 reads TGTGCCAGTACGAGGGACGGACCCTATGGCTACACCTTC.

The rearrangement joins TRBV20-1 to TRBJ2-3; TRBD2 matches at 10 bases. The CDR3 is made up of 18 amino acids. V lost 1 base to trimming and J lost 2 bases; unmatched junction nucleotides: 12. Germline V gene sequence: CDR1 DFQATT, CDR2 SNEGSKA (reference sequence). The CDR3 region has the DNA TGCAGTGCTAGAGTGGTTTCGAGGACTAGCGGTCCCACAGATACGCAGTATTTT. Encoded protein: CSARVVSRTSGPTDTQYF.

The chain uses TRBV4-1 and TRBJ2-7; D is possibly TRBD1 (5 bases). There are 14 residues in the CDR3. Trimming stripped 4 bases from V and 0 bases from J, with 10 bases between. Germline values: CDR1 MGHRA, CDR2 YSYEKL. The CDR3 loop reads CASSLDSRSYEQYF. CDR3 DNA: TGCGCCAGCAGCCTAGACAGCCGCTCCTACGAGCAGTACTTC.

The genes are TRBV5-6 and TRBJ1-1; TRBD1 is a possible D gene (5 bases). Trimming stripped 5 bases from V and 6 bases from J, with 20 bases between. The CDR3 totals 15 residues. Per germline, CDR1 SGHDT and CDR2 YYEEEE. The CDR3 DNA reads TGTGCCAGCAGTCGGGAACAGGAGCGAATGGCTGAAGCTTTCTTT. Its protein product is CASSREQERMAEAFF. The full variable domain, completed using reference TRBV5-6 and TRBJ1-1, is DAGVTQSPTHLIKTRGQQVTLRCSPKSGHDTVSWYQQALGQGPQFIFQYYEEEERQRGNFPDRFSGHQFPNYSSELNVNALLLGDSALYLCASSREQERMAEAFFGQGTRLTVV.

This chain uses TRBV2 with TRBJ2-4, with no clear D. The DNA end is more similar to TRBJ2-5, so the J call may be wrong. CDR1 SNHLY and CDR2 FYNNEI come from the germline V gene. The CDR3 consists of 14 residues. CDR3 loop: CASSDEASQETQYF. The CDR3 DNA reads TGTGCCAGCAGTGATGAAGCGAGCCAAGAGACCCAGTACTTC.

This clonotype has at least ten counts. The chain joins TRBV20-1 to TRBJ2-3; D remains ambiguous. Germline CDR1 and CDR2: DFQATT and SNEGSKA (reference sequence). The CDR3 is 12 residues long. V lost 6 bases and J 8 bases, leaving 15 bases between the germline ends. CDR3: CSARTRGRTQYF. In DNA, the CDR3 is TGCAGTGCCCGGACCAGAGGCCGTACGCAGTATTTT.

This clonotype has more than one count but fewer than ten. CDR3 coding DNA: TGCGCCAGCAGCTTGCAGCATAGCACAGATACGCAGTATTTT. Translating it yields CASSLQHSTDTQYF. This chain connects TRBV5-1 to TRBJ2-3; D gene uncertain. The V and J ends lost 1 base and 0 bases respectively, with 6 bases between them. This CDR3 contains 14 residues. Germline V gene sequence: CDR1 SGHRS, CDR2 YFSETQ.

The rearrangement joins TRBV20-1 to TRBJ1-5; TRBD1 matches 8 bases. The CDR3 spans 15 residues. Germline assignment: CDR1 DFQATT and CDR2 SNEGSKA (reference sequence). J lost 1 base, V lost 6 bases, and 8 bases had no gene match. CDR3: CSAVQGARSNQPQHF. For the CDR3, the DNA is TGCAGTGCCGTCCAGGGGGCCAGGAGCAATCAGCCCCAGCATTTT.

This clonotype was recorded many times. V is TRBV3-1 and J is TRBJ2-5; 9 nucleotides agree with TRBD2. Germline loops: CDR1 LGHDT, CDR2 YNNKEL (reference sequence). The V segment lost 1 base and the J segment 2 bases; nucleotides outside the gene matches: 5. This CDR3 is 16 amino acids long. The DNA of the CDR3 is TGTGCCAGCAGCCAAGTAGCGGGAGTGGGGCAAGAGACCCAGTACTTC. Its translation is CASSQVAGVGQETQYF.

This clonotype was seen a few times. The genes are TRBV4-3 and TRBJ2-1, with 9 bases lining up with TRBD2. Losses at the gene ends were 0 bases for V and 2 bases for J; bases not matched to a gene: 2. This CDR3 contains 16 residues. Germline-derived CDR1 and CDR2 are LGHNA and YSLEER. In DNA form, the CDR3 reads TGCGCCAGCAGCCAAGAATTAGCGGGAGCCTACAATGAGCAGTTCTTC. This gives the protein CASSQELAGAYNEQFF.